The sequence of this TCR beta chain was determined in a study of CD8 T cells in ankylosing spondylitis. Study-wide results and caveats: Reactive arthritis synovial fluid and blood were previously reported to contain some motif variants. Reportedly, matched ankylosing spondylitis synovial fluid was significantly enriched for disease-linked clones. It appeared that ankylosing spondylitis blood was characterized by a TCR beta motif of about 8 highly homologous variants. Researchers report that disease-linked clones proved CD8+ and relatively rare in peripheral blood.

The table lists this clonotype with many counts. The antigen is not known. Quantitative 5'-RACE with molecular barcodes produced the TCR beta libraries. TCRdb reanalysed the 5' RACE reads using MiXCR and keeps one entry per CDR3 protein. There are 700,000 to 1,000,000 distinct CDR3 sequences in the sample; approximately 12% occur only once, and 0.51% lies in the top ten. The material sequenced was blood, either unsorted or a sorted T cell fraction (not recorded which). This sequence originates from a male donor with ankylosing spondylitis.

The CDR3 reads CASSSGSTNTGELFF. The DNA for the CDR3 is TGTGCCAGCAGCAGCGGATCGACGAACACCGGGGAGCTGTTTTTT. The chain combines TRBV7-2 with TRBJ2-2; a weak D match, TRBD2 (5 bases). CDR1 and CDR2 from the germline V gene are SGHTA and FQGNSA. The CDR3 runs to 15 residues. V was cut by 5 bases and J by 0 bases, with 10 bases left in between.